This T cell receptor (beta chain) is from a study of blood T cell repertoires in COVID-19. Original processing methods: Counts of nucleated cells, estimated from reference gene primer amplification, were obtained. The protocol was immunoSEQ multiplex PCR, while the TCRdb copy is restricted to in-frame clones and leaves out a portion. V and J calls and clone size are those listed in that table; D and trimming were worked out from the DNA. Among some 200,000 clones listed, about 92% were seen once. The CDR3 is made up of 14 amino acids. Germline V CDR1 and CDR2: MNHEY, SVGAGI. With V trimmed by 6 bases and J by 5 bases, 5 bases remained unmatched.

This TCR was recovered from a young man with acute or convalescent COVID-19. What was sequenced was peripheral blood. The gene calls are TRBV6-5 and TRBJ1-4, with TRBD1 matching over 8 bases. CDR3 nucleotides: TGTGCCAGCAGGGTCAGGACAGGGAATGAAAAACTGTTTTTT. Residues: CASRVRTGNEKLFF.